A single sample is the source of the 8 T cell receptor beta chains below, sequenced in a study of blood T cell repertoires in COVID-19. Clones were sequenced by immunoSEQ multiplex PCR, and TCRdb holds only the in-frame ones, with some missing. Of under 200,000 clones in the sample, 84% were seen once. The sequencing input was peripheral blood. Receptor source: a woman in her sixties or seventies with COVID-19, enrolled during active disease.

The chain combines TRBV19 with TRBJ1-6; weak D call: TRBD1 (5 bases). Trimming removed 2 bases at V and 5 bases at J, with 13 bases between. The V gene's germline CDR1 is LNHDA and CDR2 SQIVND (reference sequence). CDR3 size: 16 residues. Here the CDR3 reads CASSISRQPNNSPLHF. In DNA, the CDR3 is TGTGCCAGTAGTATATCGAGACAGCCGAATAATTCACCCCTCCACTTT. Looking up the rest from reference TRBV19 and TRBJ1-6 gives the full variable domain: DGGITQSPKYLFRKEGQNVTLSCEQNLNHDAMYWYRQDPGQGLRLIYYSQIVNDFQKGDIAEGYSVSREKKESFPLTVTSAQKNPTAFYLCASSISRQPNNSPLHFGNGTRLTVT.

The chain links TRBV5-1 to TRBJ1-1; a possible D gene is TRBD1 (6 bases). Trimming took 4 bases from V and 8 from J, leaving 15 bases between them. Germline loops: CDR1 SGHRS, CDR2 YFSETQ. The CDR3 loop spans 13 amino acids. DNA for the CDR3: TGCGCCAGCAGCCTTAATTCGGACAGAGAAGCTTTCTTT. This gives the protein CASSLNSDREAFF.

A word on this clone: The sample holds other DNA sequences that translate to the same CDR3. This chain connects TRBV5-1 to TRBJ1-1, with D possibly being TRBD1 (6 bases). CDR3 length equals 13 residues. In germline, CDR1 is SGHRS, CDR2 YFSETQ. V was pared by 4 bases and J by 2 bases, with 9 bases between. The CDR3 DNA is TGCGCCAGCAGCGTACAGGGTAACACTGAAGCTTTCTTT. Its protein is CASSVQGNTEAFF.

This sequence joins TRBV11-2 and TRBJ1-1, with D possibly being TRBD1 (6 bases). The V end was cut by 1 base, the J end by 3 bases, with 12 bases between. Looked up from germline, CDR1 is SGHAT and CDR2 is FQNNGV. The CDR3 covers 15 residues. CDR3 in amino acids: CASSLGPGQHTEAFF. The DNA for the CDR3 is TGTGCCAGCAGCTTAGGACCGGGACAACACACTGAAGCTTTCTTT.

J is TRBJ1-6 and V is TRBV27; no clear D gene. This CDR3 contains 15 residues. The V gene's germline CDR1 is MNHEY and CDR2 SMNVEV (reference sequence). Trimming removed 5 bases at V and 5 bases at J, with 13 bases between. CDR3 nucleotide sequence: TGTGCCAGCAGTCGTGGGCAGTTGAATAATTCACCCCTCCACTTT. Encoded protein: CASSRGQLNNSPLHF.

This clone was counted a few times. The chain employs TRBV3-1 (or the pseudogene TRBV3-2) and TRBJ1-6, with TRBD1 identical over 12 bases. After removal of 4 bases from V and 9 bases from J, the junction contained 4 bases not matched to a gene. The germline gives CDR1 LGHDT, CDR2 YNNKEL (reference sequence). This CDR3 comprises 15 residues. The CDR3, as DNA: TGTGCCAGCAGCCGGGGGACAGGGGGCGGTTCACCCCTCCACTTT. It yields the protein CASSRGTGGGSPLHF.

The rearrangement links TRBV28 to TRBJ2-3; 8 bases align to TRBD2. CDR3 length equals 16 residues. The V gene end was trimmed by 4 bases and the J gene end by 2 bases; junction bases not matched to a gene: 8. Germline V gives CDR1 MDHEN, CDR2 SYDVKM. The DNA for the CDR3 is TGTGCCAGCAGTTATCACGTAGCGGGGTTCACAGATACGCAGTATTTT. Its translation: CASSYHVAGFTDTQYF. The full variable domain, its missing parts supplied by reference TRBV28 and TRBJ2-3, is DVKVTQSSRYLVKRTGEKVFLECVQDMDHENMFWYRQDPGLGLRLIYFSYDVKMKEKGDIPEGYSVSREKKERFSLILESASTNQTSMYLCASSYHVAGFTDTQYFGPGTRLTVL.

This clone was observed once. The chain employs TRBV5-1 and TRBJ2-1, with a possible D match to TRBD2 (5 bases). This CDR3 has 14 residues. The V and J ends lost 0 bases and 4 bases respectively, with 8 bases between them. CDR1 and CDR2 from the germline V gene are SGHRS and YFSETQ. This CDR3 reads CASSLGGSYNEQFF. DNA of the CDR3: TGCGCCAGCAGCTTGGGAGGGTCATACAATGAGCAGTTCTTC.